The clone carrying this T cell receptor (beta chain) was observed a few times. Method: immunoSEQ multiplex PCR; TCRdb's copy keeps in-frame clones and lacks some. The table shows several thousand clones, with 80% to 85% occurring only once. The junction had 6 bases not matched to a gene; V was cut back by 5 bases and J by 0 bases. The V gene's germline CDR1 is MDHEN and CDR2 SYDVKM. This CDR3 has 16 amino acids. The sample is drawn from a study of immune evolution from preneoplasia to lung adenocarcinoma. Material for sequencing was FFPE invasive lung adenocarcinoma tissue. The sequence came from a person aged 45 to 59 with lung adenocarcinoma. The gene calls are TRBV28 and TRBJ1-4, with TRBD1 matching 7 bases. CDR3 sequence: CASSITGVPTNEKLFF. Here the CDR3 DNA reads TGTGCCAGCAGTATTACAGGGGTTCCAACTAATGAAAAACTGTTTTTT.